This T cell receptor (beta chain) was sequenced in a study of shared T cell receptors in the human thymus (TCRdb year 2021). About the study as a whole: The study examined how self-reactive, shared T-cell receptor alpha chains are generated in the human thymus.

Regarding this clone: No cognate antigen has been identified for it. No per-base quality is available; no much larger clone lies one base away.

V was cut back by 2 bases and J by 1 base, leaving a gap of 12 bases between them. The CDR3 measures 15 amino acids from cysteine to phenylalanine. CDR3 DNA is the only sequence kept; it has 45 bases, read in frame from the first base. CDR1 and CDR2, per the germline V gene (reference sequence), are SEHNR and FQNEAQ. The receptor library was made with the immunoSEQ multiplex PCR assay. TCRdb took this table from immuneACCESS and kept in-frame rearrangements with V and J called. Such tables lack part of the clones; where checked against another copy, unresolved V genes explain under half of the gap, and the rest is unexplained. The sample profile shows some 700,000 clones; around 85% of them were found once. The ten largest clones add up to around 0.0099% of the sample. This sample also belongs to another study, concerning human thymus T cells. As that second study puts it: Donors were immunologically healthy infants undergoing open corrective cardiac surgery for congenital heart defects in Finland. The thymus tissue came from surgical resects taken out during corrective cardiac surgery. V and J gene segment usage appeared biased in both thymic and peripheral blood repertoires. According to the related research, thymic TCR repertoires were highly overlapping among unrelated individuals. The study used about eight infant thymus samples plus four related peripheral blood samples to characterize TCR alpha and beta repertoires. Donor ages ranging from roughly 6 to 244 days were recorded, and over 5 male and a couple of female infants were included in the cohort. After being mechanically released from the tissue, thymocytes were kept at -70 degrees C in pellets of 10-30 million cells. Genomic DNA was extracted from frozen cell pellets with a QIAsymphony instrument. The immunoSEQ multiplex PCR assay was used to amplify the TCRB and TCRAD loci from a standardized amount of quality-controlled genomic DNA. Amplicons spanned the V(D)J region at a length sufficient to cover the CDR3 and identify V and J genes. The amplicons were sequenced on an Illumina platform via the commercial immunoSEQ service. Primer bias and sequencing errors were corrected as previously described, and TCRAD and TCRB were defined on the basis of the IMGT database. immunoSEQ Analyzer 3.0 and VDJTools were used for repertoire analysis, which covered basic statistics, V/J segment usage, diversity estimates, rarefaction and pairwise overlap. To estimate diversity, the Chao1, ChaoE, Efron-Thisted, Shannon and inverse Simpson indices were applied, and diversity was also estimated on datasets down-sampled to the smallest sample. Repertoire overlap was assessed by strict matching of CDR3 nucleotide sequence, V gene and J gene, and clustering was done by Jaccard-based multidimensional scaling. Thymus samples yielded on average approximately 840,000 unique TCRB clonotypes, compared with 70,000 to 85,000 from blood samples.

This receptor was taken from a girl under three years old with a congenital heart defect. Donor details come from another sample of the same person, matched by shared clones. Material: thymocytes. The chain is assembled from TRBV7-9 and TRBJ2-7; a tentative D match to TRBD1 spans 6 bases. The DNA reads TGTGCCAGCAGCTTAACCCGGACAGATTCCTACGAGCAGTACTTC. The resulting protein is CASSLTRTDSYEQYF. When the CDR3 is completed using the reference TRBV7-9 and TRBJ2-7 genes on either side, the full variable domain is DTGVSQNPRHKITKRGQNVTFRCDPISEHNRLYWYRQTLGQGPEFLTYFQNEAQLEKSRLLSDRFSAERPKGSFSTLEIQRTEQGDSAMYLCASSLTRTDSYEQYFGPGTRLTVT.